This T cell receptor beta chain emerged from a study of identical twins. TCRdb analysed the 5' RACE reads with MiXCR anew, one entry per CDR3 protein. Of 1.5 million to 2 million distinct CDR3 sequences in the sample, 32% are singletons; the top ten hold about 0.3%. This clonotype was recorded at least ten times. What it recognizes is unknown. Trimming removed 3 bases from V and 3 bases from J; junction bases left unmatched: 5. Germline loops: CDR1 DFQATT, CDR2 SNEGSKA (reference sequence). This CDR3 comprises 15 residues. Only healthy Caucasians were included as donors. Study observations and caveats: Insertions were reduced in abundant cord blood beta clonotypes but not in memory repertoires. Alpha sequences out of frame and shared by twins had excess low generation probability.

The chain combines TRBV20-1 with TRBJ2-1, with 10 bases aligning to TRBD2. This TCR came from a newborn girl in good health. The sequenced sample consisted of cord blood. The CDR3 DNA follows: TGCAGTGCTAGTCCAGTAGCGGGGGGCTACAATGAGCAGTTCTTC. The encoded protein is CSASPVAGGYNEQFF.